These 31 T cell receptor beta chains came from one sample sequenced in a study of blood T cell repertoires in COVID-19. TCRdb's table, derived via immunoSEQ multiplex PCR, lists solely in-frame clones and lacks some. This table holds some 520,000 clones, roughly nine tenths found once. The sample consisted of peripheral blood. These receptor sequences come from a young man with COVID-19, enrolled during active disease.

J is TRBJ2-2 and V is TRBV5-1; no definite D call. The V gene's germline CDR1 is SGHRS and CDR2 YFSETQ. V lost 0 bases to trimming and J lost 0 bases, with 12 bases between them. The CDR3 is 17 amino acids. CDR3 loop: CASSLAVVAANTGELFF. The CDR3 nucleotides read TGCGCCAGCAGCTTGGCCGTCGTAGCCGCGAACACCGGGGAGCTGTTTTTT. The whole variable domain, filled in from reference TRBV5-1 and TRBJ2-2, reads KAGVTQTPRYLIKTRGQQVTLSCSPISGHRSVSWYQQTPGQGLQFLFEYFSETQRNKGNFPGRFSGRQFSNSRSEMNVSTLELGDSALYLCASSLAVVAANTGELFFGEGSRLTVL.

The genes are TRBV28 and TRBJ1-4; 8 bases are shared with TRBD1. The junction had 2 bases not matched to a gene; V was cut back by 6 bases and J by 2 bases. The CDR3 has 14 amino acids. Germline CDR1 is MDHEN and CDR2 is SYDVKM. CDR3 DNA: TGTGCCAGCAGACAGGGGGTGACTAATGAAAAACTGTTTTTT. Translated: CASRQGVTNEKLFF.

The CDR3 DNA reads as TGTGCCAGCAGTTACTCCACAGGGACTAAGACTGAAGCTTTCTTT. Protein product: CASSYSTGTKTEAFF. The chain links TRBV6-5 to TRBJ1-1; a possible D gene is TRBD1 (6 bases). Deletions cut 0 bases from V and 5 bases from J, with 13 bases between. Germline V gene sequence: CDR1 MNHEY, CDR2 SVGAGI. The CDR3 contains 15 residues.

A word on this clone: Different DNA sequences within this sample yield the same CDR3. This rearrangement joins TRBV5-1 to TRBJ1-2; D uncertain. Trimming shortened V by 0 bases and J by 2 bases, and 8 bases separated the two germline ends. This CDR3 comprises 14 residues. CDR1 is SGHRS, CDR2 YFSETQ, per germline. CDR3 protein: CASSLGAANYGYTF. Written as DNA, the CDR3 is TGCGCCAGCAGCTTGGGGGCAGCCAACTATGGCTACACCTTC.

This chain joins TRBV28 and TRBJ1-2, with D possibly being TRBD1 (6 bases). This CDR3 is 12 amino acids long. In germline, CDR1 is MDHEN, CDR2 SYDVKM. The CDR3 loop reads CASEVGADGYTF. CDR3 DNA: TGTGCGAGCGAAGTGGGGGCTGATGGCTACACCTTC.

The genes are TRBV2 and TRBJ2-7, with 13 bases identical to TRBD2. Trimming took 10 bases from V and 2 from J; bases not matched to a gene: 5. The CDR3 runs 14 residues. Germline CDR1 is SNHLY and CDR2 is FYNNEI. The CDR3 loop is CATRGLAGAYEQYF. In nucleotides, the CDR3 is TGTGCCACACGAGGACTAGCGGGAGCCTACGAGCAGTACTTC.

As DNA, the CDR3 is TGTGCCAGCAGCACGGCAGGTCAAGAGACCCAGTACTTC. Its translation is CASSTAGQETQYF. The V gene is TRBV7-9, the J gene TRBJ2-5; D remains unclear. V was clipped by 5 bases and J by 2 bases, with 9 bases between them. The V gene's germline CDR1 is SEHNR and CDR2 FQNEAQ (reference sequence). CDR3 size: 13 residues.

Turning to this clone: This sample also contains other DNA sequences that code for the same CDR3. This chain joins TRBV5-1 and TRBJ2-5; maybe TRBD2 (6 bases). Trimming took off 4 bases at V and 2 bases at J, with 9 bases between the two ends. CDR3 length: 13 residues. Per the germline V gene, CDR1 is SGHRS and CDR2 is YFSETQ. CDR3 nucleotide sequence: TGCGCCAGCAGCCGGGGGTTACAAGAGACCCAGTACTTC. Translating gives CASSRGLQETQYF.

The chain links TRBV5-6 to TRBJ1-5; 7 bases map to TRBD1. CDR1 SGHDT and CDR2 YYEEEE come from the germline V gene. The V segment lost 4 bases and the J segment 4 bases; nucleotides outside the gene matches: 5. This CDR3 comprises 14 residues. CDR3 nucleotides: TGTGCCAGCAGCCCGGGGACAGAAAATCAGCCCCAGCATTTT. This encodes CASSPGTENQPQHF.

The CDR3 protein is CASSLGAGRSSYEQYF. The CDR3 DNA sequence: TGTGCCAGCAGCTTAGGGGCGGGACGCTCTTCCTACGAGCAGTACTTC. The chain carries TRBV11-2 and TRBJ2-7; D perhaps matches TRBD2 (6 bases). The CDR3 sequence is 16 residues long. CDR1 is SGHAT, CDR2 FQNNGV, per germline. The V end was cut by 1 base, the J end by 1 base, with 14 bases between.

This clone is a singleton in its sample. The chain couples TRBV27 to TRBJ1-1, with 8 bases fitting TRBD1. Germline V gene data show CDR1 as MNHEY and CDR2 as SMNVEV (reference sequence). V trimming: 4 bases; J trimming: 1 base; junction bases outside the gene matches: 8. The CDR3 has 16 amino acids. The CDR3 here is CASSSGTGSSNTEAFF. In DNA, the CDR3 is TGTGCCAGCAGTTCCGGGACAGGAAGTTCGAACACTGAAGCTTTCTTT.

J is TRBJ2-2 and V is TRBV24-1; 9 bases are shared with TRBD1. After removal of 5 bases from V and 5 bases from J, the junction contained 17 bases not matched to a gene. This CDR3 has 19 amino acids. Germline V lookup: CDR1 KGHDR, CDR2 SFDVKD. CDR3 bases: TGTGCCACCAGTGCCCCCGGGACAGGGAACCCTGGTGGAACCGGGGAGCTGTTTTTT. It encodes CATSAPGTGNPGGTGELFF.

The chain combines TRBV24-1 with TRBJ2-5, with TRBD1 identical over 9 bases. Germline V gene sequence: CDR1 KGHDR, CDR2 SFDVKD. V shed 5 bases and J 4 bases; nucleotides not matched to a gene: 7. This CDR3 has 15 amino acids. The CDR3: CATSVGTGRGETQYF. CDR3 nucleotides: TGTGCCACCAGTGTTGGGACAGGGAGGGGAGAGACCCAGTACTTC.

CDR3 residues: CASSYNSVEQYF. CDR3 coding DNA: TGTGCCAGCAGTTACAATTCCGTCGAGCAGTACTTC. The chain has TRBV6-2 or TRBV6-3 and TRBJ2-7; D not resolved. Trimming shortened V by 2 bases and J by 6 bases, and 8 bases separated the two germline ends. CDR3 size: 12 residues. Germline V gene sequence: CDR1 MNHEY, CDR2 SVGEGT.

This chain connects TRBV3-1 (or the pseudogene TRBV3-2) to TRBJ2-1; D is perhaps TRBD2 (5 bases). Trimming shortened V by 2 bases and J by 10 bases, and 6 bases separated the two germline ends. In germline, CDR1 is LGHDT, CDR2 YNNKEL (reference sequence). The length of the CDR3 is 11 residues. CDR3 sequence reads: CASSQSSEQFF. The CDR3 DNA reads TGTGCCAGCAGCCAATCTAGCGAGCAGTTCTTC.

The CDR3 nucleotides are TGTGCCACCGCTAGCGGGGGGAGCCAGGAGACCCAGTACTTC. Its protein is CATASGGSQETQYF. The chain is built from TRBV15 and TRBJ2-5, with 11 bases matching TRBD2. The CDR3 loop spans 14 amino acids. CDR1 and CDR2 (germline): LNHNV, YYDKDF (reference sequence). Trimming cost V 8 bases and J 5 bases; bases outside gene matches: 7.

V and J are TRBV5-1 and TRBJ2-7; 9 bases map to TRBD1. V shed 0 bases and J 4 bases; nucleotides not matched to a gene: 8. The germline V gene has CDR1 SGHRS and CDR2 YFSETQ. The CDR3 contains 16 residues. CDR3 protein: CASSLELGQGLYEQYF. CDR3 coding DNA: TGCGCCAGCAGCTTGGAGTTAGGACAGGGGCTGTACGAGCAGTACTTC.

The V and J genes are TRBV2 and TRBJ2-6; 13 bases line up with TRBD2. The V and J ends lost 4 bases and 2 bases, in that order; junction bases with no gene match: 11. This CDR3 region has 20 residues. Germline V lookup: CDR1 SNHLY, CDR2 FYNNEI. CDR3 DNA: TGTGCCAGCAGTGTACTAGCGGGGGGGTATATTGGTACTGGGGCCAACGTCCTGACTTTC. Protein: CASSVLAGGYIGTGANVLTF.

This clone was recorded a few times. V is TRBV28 and J is TRBJ1-5; D not certain. The germline CDR1 and CDR2 sequences are MDHEN and SYDVKM. The ends were cut back, 3 bases at V and 7 bases at J, with 13 bases in the middle. The CDR3 loop spans 14 amino acids. The CDR3 bases are TGTGCCAGCAGTTTCGATGCTTCCGAGCAGCCCCAGCATTTT. The encoded protein is CASSFDASEQPQHF.

The V gene is TRBV30, the J gene TRBJ2-7; D is unresolved. V lost 1 base to trimming and J lost 9 bases, with 7 bases between them. The germline gives CDR1 GTSNPN, CDR2 SVGIG (reference sequence). The CDR3 has 10 residues. The CDR3 DNA follows: TGTGCCTGGAGTGGAGCTGTGCAGTACTTC. This codes for CAWSGAVQYF.

V is TRBV18 and J is TRBJ1-5, with D possibly TRBD1 on 6 matching bases. The CDR3 runs to 13 residues. The germline gives CDR1 KGHSH, CDR2 LQKENI. The V end lost 5 bases, the J end lost 5 bases, and 10 bases lay between the germline ends. The CDR3 region has the DNA TGTGCCAGCTCATCAGGGGTCCATCAGCCCCAGCATTTT. It encodes CASSSGVHQPQHF.

CDR3 bases: TGTGCCAGCAGTGAGGGGCAGGATTCACCCCTCCACTTT. Amino acid sequence: CASSEGQDSPLHF. This chain links TRBV2 with TRBJ1-6, with TRBD1 as a possible D gene (5 bases). CDR1 SNHLY and CDR2 FYNNEI come from the germline V gene. This CDR3 comprises 13 residues. Trimming removed 3 bases from V and 8 bases from J, with 8 bases in between.

The rearrangement links TRBV6-6 to TRBJ1-1; 7 bases fit TRBD1. With V trimmed by 5 bases and J by 0 bases, 6 bases remained unmatched. The CDR3 contains 15 residues. CDR1 is MNHNY and CDR2 is SVGAGI in the germline V gene (reference sequence). Here the CDR3 reads CASSTADRLNTEAFF. CDR3 sequence (DNA): TGTGCCAGCAGTACCGCGGACAGGTTGAACACTGAAGCTTTCTTT.

This clone was seen once. The chain has TRBV5-1 and TRBJ1-4, with 7 positions matching TRBD1. The germline CDR1 and CDR2 sequences are SGHRS and YFSETQ. Trimming removed 4 bases from V and 1 base from J; junction bases left unmatched: 1. The CDR3 has 14 residues. The CDR3 sequence: CASSRDRTNEKLFF. The CDR3 nucleotides read TGCGCCAGCAGCAGGGACAGAACTAATGAAAAACTGTTTTTT.

The V gene is TRBV21-1, the J gene TRBJ2-1; TRBD1, the table's D call, lacks a check against the DNA. TRBV21-1 is labeled a pseudogene. The CDR3 has 19 residues. CDR3 amino acids: CASSKGSQPWTGGAGEQFF. DNA of the CDR3: TGTGCCAGCAGCAAAGGGTCTCAGCCGTGGACAGGGGGCGCGGGAGAGCAGTTCTTC.

The chain recombines TRBV19 with TRBJ1-2; 9 positions agree with TRBD1. This CDR3 contains 15 residues. V gave up 3 bases and J gave up 2 bases; unmatched junction bases: 4. Germline V lookup: CDR1 LNHDA, CDR2 SQIVND (reference sequence). As DNA, the CDR3 is TGTGCCAGTAGTATCCTCACAGGGGGCAACTATGGCTACACCTTC. Its translation: CASSILTGGNYGYTF. Complete variable domain (other parts from reference TRBV19 and TRBJ1-2): DGGITQSPKYLFRKEGQNVTLSCEQNLNHDAMYWYRQDPGQGLRLIYYSQIVNDFQKGDIAEGYSVSREKKESFPLTVTSAQKNPTAFYLCASSILTGGNYGYTFGSGTRLTVV.

The sample holds one count of this clone. The chain employs TRBV9 and TRBJ2-3; D might be TRBD1 (7 bases). The length of the CDR3 is 15 residues. The V end was cut by 3 bases, the J end by 2 bases, with 13 bases between. CDR1 is SGDLS and CDR2 is YYNGEE in the germline V gene. The DNA for the CDR3 is TGTGCCAGCAGCGGGAGGGGGCGCATCACAGATACGCAGTATTTT. Amino acid sequence: CASSGRGRITDTQYF.

The chain uses TRBV6-6 and TRBJ2-6, with a possible D match to TRBD2 (6 bases). Germline loops: CDR1 MNHNY, CDR2 SVGAGI (reference sequence). The CDR3 covers 15 residues. Trimming removed 1 base at V and 9 bases at J, with 13 bases between. The CDR3 sequence is CASSYLGGKLNVLTF. DNA of the CDR3: TGTGCCAGCAGTTACTTGGGGGGAAAACTCAACGTCCTGACTTTC.

About this clone itself: Other DNA sequences in this sample translate to the same CDR3. The chain employs TRBV15 and TRBJ1-2, with TRBD1 identical over 8 bases. This CDR3 contains 13 residues. J gave up 6 bases and V 0 bases, and 0 bases lay outside the gene matches. Germline loops: CDR1 LNHNV, CDR2 YYDKDF (reference sequence). In DNA, the CDR3 is TGTGCCACCAGCAGAGAACAGGGGGATGGCTACACCTTC. Protein sequence: CATSREQGDGYTF.

The V call is TRBV30, the J call TRBJ2-7, with TRBD1 identical over 7 bases. This CDR3 has 18 residues. The V segment lost 1 base and the J segment 1 base; nucleotides outside the gene matches: 16. Looked up from germline, CDR1 is GTSNPN and CDR2 is SVGIG (reference sequence). CDR3 loop: CAWSGGWGTDLNSYEQYF. CDR3 nucleotide sequence: TGTGCCTGGAGTGGAGGTTGGGGGACAGACCTAAATTCCTACGAGCAGTACTTC.

This chain joins TRBV7-8 and TRBJ1-2; possibly TRBD1 for D (6 bases). V was shortened by 5 bases and J by 5 bases, with 15 bases between the two germline ends. The CDR3 runs to 14 residues. Germline-derived CDR1 and CDR2 are SGHVS and FQNEAQ. The CDR3 reads CASSGRGTLYGYTF. DNA for the CDR3: TGTGCCAGCAGCGGAAGAGGGACACTTTATGGCTACACCTTC.